These 2 T cell receptor beta chains were all obtained from the same sample, sequenced in a study of cytomegalovirus exposure and HLA in healthy donors. The PCR employed 60 Vbeta primers together with 13 Jbeta primers. Only in-frame clones appear in the TCRdb table, and some are missing; sequencing was by immunoSEQ multiplex PCR. The data show roughly 120,000 clones, around four fifths seen once. Sequencing was done on a sample of PBMCs. These TCRs come from a male donor in good health and CMV-seropositive.

This clone showed up just a few times. The V and J genes are TRBV30 and TRBJ2-3; D is ambiguous. The CDR3 length is 12 residues. V lost 7 bases to trimming and J lost 4 bases, with 12 bases between them. Germline V gene data show CDR1 as GTSNPN and CDR2 as SVGIG (reference sequence). The CDR3 nucleotides read TGTGCCTTGTTAGAGACTCCAGATACGCAGTATTTT. Its translation is CALLETPDTQYF.

By sample share, this clone is medium-sized. V is TRBV5-1 and J is TRBJ1-4; D is possibly TRBD1 (5 bases). Per the germline V gene, CDR1 is SGHRS and CDR2 is YFSETQ. This CDR3 is 14 amino acids long. The V and J ends lost 2 bases and 6 bases respectively, with 11 bases between them. The CDR3 protein is CASSLETVDEKLFF. CDR3 DNA: TGCGCCAGCAGCTTAGAGACAGTAGATGAAAAACTGTTTTTT.